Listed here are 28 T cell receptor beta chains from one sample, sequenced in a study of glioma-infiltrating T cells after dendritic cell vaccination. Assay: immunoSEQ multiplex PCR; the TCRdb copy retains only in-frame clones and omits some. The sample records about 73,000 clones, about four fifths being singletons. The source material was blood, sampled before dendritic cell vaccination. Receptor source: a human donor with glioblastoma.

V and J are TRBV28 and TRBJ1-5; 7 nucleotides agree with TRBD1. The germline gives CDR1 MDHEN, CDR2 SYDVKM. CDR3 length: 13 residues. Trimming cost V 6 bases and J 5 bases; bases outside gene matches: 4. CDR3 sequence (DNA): TGTGCCAGCAGCCTCGACAGGGATCAGCCCCAGCATTTT. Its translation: CASSLDRDQPQHF.

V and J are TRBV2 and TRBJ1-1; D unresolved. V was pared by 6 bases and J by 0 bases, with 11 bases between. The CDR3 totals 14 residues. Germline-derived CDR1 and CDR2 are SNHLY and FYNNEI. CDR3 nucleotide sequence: TGTGCCAGCAGATCACAGAGTATGAACACTGAAGCTTTCTTT. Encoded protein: CASRSQSMNTEAFF.

The CDR3 DNA follows: TGTGCCTGGAGGGCAACAGGGGAAGCTTTCTTT. Its protein product is CAWRATGEAFF. The J gene is TRBJ1-1, the V gene TRBV30; tentative D call: TRBD1 (6 bases). The CDR3 spans 11 residues. Germline loops: CDR1 GTSNPN, CDR2 SVGIG (reference sequence). Trimming pared 3 bases from V and 8 bases from J, leaving 10 bases between.

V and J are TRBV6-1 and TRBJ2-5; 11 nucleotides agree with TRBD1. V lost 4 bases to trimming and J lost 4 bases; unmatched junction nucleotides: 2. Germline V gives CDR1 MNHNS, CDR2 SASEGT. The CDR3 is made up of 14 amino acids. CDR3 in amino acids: CASSGGTGGETQYF. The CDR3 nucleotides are TGTGCCAGCAGTGGTGGGACAGGGGGAGAGACCCAGTACTTC.

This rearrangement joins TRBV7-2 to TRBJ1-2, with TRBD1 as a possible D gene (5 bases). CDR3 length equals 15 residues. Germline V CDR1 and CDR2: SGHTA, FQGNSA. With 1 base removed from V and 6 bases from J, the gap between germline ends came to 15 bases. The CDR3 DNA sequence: TGTGCCAGCAGCTTAGAAGGTGTCCCAGGGAATGGCTACACCTTC. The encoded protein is CASSLEGVPGNGYTF.

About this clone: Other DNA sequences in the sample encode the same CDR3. CDR3 nucleotides: TGTGCCAGCAGCCCGCGACAGGGGGCCGACAATCAGCCCCAGCATTTT. Its translation is CASSPRQGADNQPQHF. The chain carries TRBV27 and TRBJ1-5; 10 nucleotides align to TRBD1. This CDR3 is built from 16 residues. CDR1 and CDR2 (germline): MNHEY, SMNVEV (reference sequence). Trimming removed 6 bases from V and 3 bases from J; junction bases left unmatched: 8.

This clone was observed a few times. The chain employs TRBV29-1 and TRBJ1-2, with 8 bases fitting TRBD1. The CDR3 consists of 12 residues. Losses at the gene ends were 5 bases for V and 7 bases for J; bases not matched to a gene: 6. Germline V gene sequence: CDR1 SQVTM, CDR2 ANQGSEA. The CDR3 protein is CSVLTGVSGYTF. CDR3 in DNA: TGCAGCGTTTTGACAGGGGTGAGTGGCTACACCTTC.

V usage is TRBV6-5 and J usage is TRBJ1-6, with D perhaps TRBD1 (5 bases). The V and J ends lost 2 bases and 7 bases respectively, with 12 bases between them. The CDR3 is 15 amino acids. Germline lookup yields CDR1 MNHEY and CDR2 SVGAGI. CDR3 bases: TGTGCCAGCAGTTACGCAGGGTTTTGGAATTCACCCCTCCACTTT. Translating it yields CASSYAGFWNSPLHF.

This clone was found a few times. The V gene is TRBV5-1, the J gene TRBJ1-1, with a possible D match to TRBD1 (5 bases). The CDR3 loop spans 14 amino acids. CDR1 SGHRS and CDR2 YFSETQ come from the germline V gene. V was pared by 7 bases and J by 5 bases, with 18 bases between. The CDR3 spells CASFGGSGRTEAFF. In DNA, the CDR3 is TGCGCCAGCTTCGGGGGTAGTGGGAGAACTGAAGCTTTCTTT.

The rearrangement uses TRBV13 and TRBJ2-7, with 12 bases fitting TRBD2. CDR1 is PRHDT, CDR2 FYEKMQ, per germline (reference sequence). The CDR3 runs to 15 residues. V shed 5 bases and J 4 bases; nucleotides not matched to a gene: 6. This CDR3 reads CASSARLAGDYEQYF. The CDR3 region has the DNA TGTGCCAGCAGCGCCCGACTAGCGGGGGATTACGAGCAGTACTTC.

The CDR3 DNA reads as TGTGCCAGCAGTTTCCCCGGGACAGGGTACCCAGATACGCAGTATTTT. Protein: CASSFPGTGYPDTQYF. The chain joins TRBV27 to TRBJ2-3, with 9 bases identical to TRBD1. The CDR3 runs to 16 residues. Trimming cost V 3 bases and J 4 bases; bases outside gene matches: 8. CDR1 is MNHEY and CDR2 is SMNVEV in the germline V gene (reference sequence).

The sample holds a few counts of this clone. The CDR3 coding sequence is TGTGCCAGCAGCCTTCGCGCGGGGGCCATAAACAATGAGCAGTTCTTC. This translates into CASSLRAGAINNEQFF. This chain connects TRBV7-6 to TRBJ2-1; possible D gene TRBD2, 7 bases. V lost 5 bases and J 5 bases, leaving 19 bases between the germline ends. Germline values: CDR1 SGHVS, CDR2 FNYEAQ. The CDR3 covers 16 residues.

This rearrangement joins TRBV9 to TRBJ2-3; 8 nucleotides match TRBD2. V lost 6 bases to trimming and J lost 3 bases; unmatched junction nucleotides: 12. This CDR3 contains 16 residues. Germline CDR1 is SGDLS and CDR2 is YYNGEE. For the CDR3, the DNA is TGTGCCAGCACCCGTGGTCCAGCGGGAGTGACAGATACGCAGTATTTT. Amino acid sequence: CASTRGPAGVTDTQYF.

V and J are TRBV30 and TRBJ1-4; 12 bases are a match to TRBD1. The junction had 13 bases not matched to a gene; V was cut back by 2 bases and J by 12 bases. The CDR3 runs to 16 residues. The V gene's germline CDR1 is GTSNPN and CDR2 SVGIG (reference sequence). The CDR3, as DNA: TGTGCCTGGAGTCTCCAACTGGGACAGGGGGCTTCGGAACTGTTTTTT. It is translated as CAWSLQLGQGASELFF.

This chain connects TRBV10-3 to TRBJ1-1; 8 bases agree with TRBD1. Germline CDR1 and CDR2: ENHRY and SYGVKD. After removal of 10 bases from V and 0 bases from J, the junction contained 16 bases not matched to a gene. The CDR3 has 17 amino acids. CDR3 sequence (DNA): TGTGCCACCACCTCCTCAGGGGGCCGGAGTATGAACACTGAAGCTTTCTTT. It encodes CATTSSGGRSMNTEAFF.

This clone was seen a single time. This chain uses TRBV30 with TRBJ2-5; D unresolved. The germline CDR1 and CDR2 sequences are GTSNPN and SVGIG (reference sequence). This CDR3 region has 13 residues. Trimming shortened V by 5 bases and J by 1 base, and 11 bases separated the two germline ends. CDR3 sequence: CAWSLESQETQYF. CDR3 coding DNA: TGTGCCTGGTCCTTAGAAAGCCAAGAGACCCAGTACTTC.

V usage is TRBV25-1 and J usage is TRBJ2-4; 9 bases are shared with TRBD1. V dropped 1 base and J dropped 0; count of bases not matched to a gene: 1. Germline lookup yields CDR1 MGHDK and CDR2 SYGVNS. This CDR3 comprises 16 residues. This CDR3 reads CASSESTGGAKNIQYF. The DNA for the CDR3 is TGTGCCAGCAGTGAATCGACAGGGGGAGCCAAAAACATTCAGTACTTC. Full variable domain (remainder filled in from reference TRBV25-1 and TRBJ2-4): EADIYQTPRYLVIGTGKKITLECSQTMGHDKMYWYQQDPGMELHLIHYSYGVNSTEKGDLSSESTVSRIRTEHFPLTLESARPSHTSQYLCASSESTGGAKNIQYFGAGTRLSVL.

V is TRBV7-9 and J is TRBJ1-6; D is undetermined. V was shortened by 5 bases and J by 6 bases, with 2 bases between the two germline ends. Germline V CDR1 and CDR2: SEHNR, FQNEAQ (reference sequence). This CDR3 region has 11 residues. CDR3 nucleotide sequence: TGTGCCAGCAGCCTTAATTCACCCCTCCACTTT. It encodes CASSLNSPLHF.

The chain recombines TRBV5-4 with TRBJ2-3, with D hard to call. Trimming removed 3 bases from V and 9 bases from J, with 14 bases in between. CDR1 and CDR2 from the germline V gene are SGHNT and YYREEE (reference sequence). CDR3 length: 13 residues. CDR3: CASSSDSLRTQYF. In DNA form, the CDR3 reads TGTGCCAGCAGCTCAGACTCTTTACGGACGCAGTATTTT.

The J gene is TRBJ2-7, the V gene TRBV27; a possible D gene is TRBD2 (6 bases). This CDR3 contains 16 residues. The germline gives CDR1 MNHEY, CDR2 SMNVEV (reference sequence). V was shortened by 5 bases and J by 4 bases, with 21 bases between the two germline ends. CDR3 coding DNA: TGTGCCAGCAGTCCAGATCTCTCCCGGGGGAAGTACGAGCAGTACGTC. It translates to CASSPDLSRGKYEQYV.

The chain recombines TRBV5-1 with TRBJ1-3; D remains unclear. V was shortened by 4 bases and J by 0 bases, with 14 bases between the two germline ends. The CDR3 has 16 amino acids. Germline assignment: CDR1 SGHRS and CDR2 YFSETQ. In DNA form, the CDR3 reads TGCGCCAGCAGCGAAGGAAGTACAGCCTCTGGAAACACCATATATTTT. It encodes CASSEGSTASGNTIYF. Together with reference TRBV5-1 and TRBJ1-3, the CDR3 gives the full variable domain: KAGVTQTPRYLIKTRGQQVTLSCSPISGHRSVSWYQQTPGQGLQFLFEYFSETQRNKGNFPGRFSGRQFSNSRSEMNVSTLELGDSALYLCASSEGSTASGNTIYFGEGSWLTVV.

CDR3 residues: CASSLGGGQETQYF. CDR3 coding DNA: TGTGCCAGCAGCTTGGGGGGGGGCCAAGAGACCCAGTACTTC. The V gene is TRBV7-2, the J gene TRBJ2-5; TRBD2 agrees at 7 bases. The germline V gene encodes CDR1 SGHTA and CDR2 FQGNSA. The ends lost 3 bases at V and 1 base at J; junction bases unmatched: 2. The CDR3 runs 14 residues.

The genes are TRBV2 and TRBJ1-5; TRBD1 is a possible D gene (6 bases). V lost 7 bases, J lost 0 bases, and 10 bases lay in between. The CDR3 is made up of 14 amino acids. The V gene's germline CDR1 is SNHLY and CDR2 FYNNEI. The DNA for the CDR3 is TGTGCCAGCAACGACAGGTATAGCAATCAGCCCCAGCATTTT. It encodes CASNDRYSNQPQHF.

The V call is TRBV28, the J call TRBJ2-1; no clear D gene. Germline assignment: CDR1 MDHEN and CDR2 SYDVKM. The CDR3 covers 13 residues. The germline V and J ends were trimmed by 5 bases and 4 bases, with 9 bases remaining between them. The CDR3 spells CASSTDTYNEQFF. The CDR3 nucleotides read TGTGCCAGCAGTACCGACACATACAATGAGCAGTTCTTC. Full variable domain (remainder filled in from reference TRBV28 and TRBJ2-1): DVKVTQSSRYLVKRTGEKVFLECVQDMDHENMFWYRQDPGLGLRLIYFSYDVKMKEKGDIPEGYSVSREKKERFSLILESASTNQTSMYLCASSTDTYNEQFFGPGTRLTVL.

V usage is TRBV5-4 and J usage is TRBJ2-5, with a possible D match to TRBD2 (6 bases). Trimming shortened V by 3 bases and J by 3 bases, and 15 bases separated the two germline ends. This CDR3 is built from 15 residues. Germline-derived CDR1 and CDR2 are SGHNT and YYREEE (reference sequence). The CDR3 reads CASSYDWGRKETQYF. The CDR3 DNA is TGTGCCAGCAGCTATGACTGGGGGAGGAAAGAGACCCAGTACTTC.

CDR3 protein: CASSPGAIYGYTF. The DNA of the CDR3 is TGTGCCAGCAGTCCAGGGGCGATATATGGCTACACCTTC. The chain couples TRBV19 to TRBJ1-2; possible D gene TRBD1, 6 bases. Germline CDR1 is LNHDA and CDR2 is SQIVND (reference sequence). CDR3 length equals 13 residues. Trimming removed 9 bases at V and 5 bases at J, with 16 bases between.

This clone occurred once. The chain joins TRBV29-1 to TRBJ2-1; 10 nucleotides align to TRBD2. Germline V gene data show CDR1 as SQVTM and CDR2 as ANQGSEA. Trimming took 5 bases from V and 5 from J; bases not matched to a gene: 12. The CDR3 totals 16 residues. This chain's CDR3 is CSVRLRSGRLDNEQFF. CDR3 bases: TGCAGCGTTCGCCTGCGTAGCGGGAGGCTGGACAATGAGCAGTTCTTC.

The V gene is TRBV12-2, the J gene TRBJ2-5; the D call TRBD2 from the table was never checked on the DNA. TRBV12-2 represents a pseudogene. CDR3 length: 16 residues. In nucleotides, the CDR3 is TGTGCAAGTCGCGGGACTAGCGGGGGGGCCGGAGAGACCCAGTACTTC. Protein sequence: CASRGTSGGAGETQYF.